The 32 T cell receptor beta chains presented below share a single source sample, sequenced in a study of blood T cell repertoires in COVID-19. Sequenced by immunoSEQ multiplex PCR; TCRdb stores in-frame clones only, minus some. Of roughly 410,000 clones listed, roughly 90% are singletons. Sequencing was performed on peripheral blood. These receptors all stem from a man in his forties with acute or convalescent COVID-19.

This clone was recorded a few times. The chain couples TRBV3-1 (or the pseudogene TRBV3-2) to TRBJ2-2; TRBD1 aligns across 7 bases. This CDR3 comprises 14 residues. Germline V lookup: CDR1 LGHDT, CDR2 YNNKEL (reference sequence). Unmatched junction bases numbered 3, after V lost 3 bases and J lost 5 bases. In DNA form, the CDR3 reads TGTGCCAGCAGCCAGACAGGGTATACCGGGGAGCTGTTTTTT. Protein sequence: CASSQTGYTGELFF.

The V and J genes are TRBV18 and TRBJ1-4; D is unclear. The V end was cut by 3 bases, the J end by 2 bases, with 7 bases between. This CDR3 spans 14 amino acids. The germline CDR1 and CDR2 sequences are KGHSH and LQKENI. In nucleotides, the CDR3 is TGTGCCAGCTCACCGACAAGGACTAATGAAAAACTGTTTTTT. Protein sequence: CASSPTRTNEKLFF.

The chain employs TRBV6-1 and TRBJ2-7; possibly TRBD2 for D (6 bases). The CDR3 is made up of 16 amino acids. Trimming stripped 4 bases from V and 1 base from J, with 17 bases between. The V gene's germline CDR1 is MNHNS and CDR2 SASEGT. DNA of the CDR3: TGTGCCAGCAGTGCTGCGGCGGGACGGGGATCCTACGAGCAGTACTTC. This sequence encodes CASSAAAGRGSYEQYF.

V and J are TRBV27 and TRBJ1-1, with TRBD1 identical over 7 bases. After removal of 11 bases from V and 4 bases from J, the junction contained 16 bases not matched to a gene. This CDR3 has 15 amino acids. CDR1 is MNHEY, CDR2 SMNVEV, per germline (reference sequence). CDR3 amino acids: CARQSHRGRGTEAFF. The CDR3 DNA reads TGTGCCCGCCAATCCCACAGGGGCCGGGGCACTGAAGCTTTCTTT.

The V gene is TRBV28, the J gene TRBJ1-2; D ambiguous. This CDR3 has 12 amino acids. The V gene lost 7 bases and the J gene lost 8 bases, with 14 bases spanning the gap. Germline V gives CDR1 MDHEN, CDR2 SYDVKM. The CDR3 DNA sequence: TGTGCCAGCACCCCGGGTCCCGGGGGCTACACCTTC. Its protein product is CASTPGPGGYTF.

The V call is TRBV7-8, the J call TRBJ1-1; the match to TRBD1 covers 8 bases. With 11 bases clipped from V and 3 bases from J, the junction kept 8 bases outside the gene matches. CDR3 length: 13 amino acids. Germline V gives CDR1 SGHVS, CDR2 FQNEAQ. In DNA, the CDR3 is TGTGCCGGGGGGACAGGAAGATACACTGAAGCTTTCTTT. The encoded protein is CAGGTGRYTEAFF.

The chain links TRBV14 to TRBJ2-1; no clear D gene. The germline CDR1 and CDR2 sequences are SGHDN and FVKESK. V dropped 0 bases and J dropped 4 bases, with 7 bases sitting between them. The CDR3 is 14 amino acids. The CDR3 DNA reads as TGTGCCAGCAGCCAAGATCTGAGGTACAATGAGCAGTTCTTC. Translation gives CASSQDLRYNEQFF.

V usage is TRBV6-1 and J usage is TRBJ1-5; 9 positions agree with TRBD1. The CDR3 covers 15 residues. Germline CDR1 is MNHNS and CDR2 is SASEGT. Losses at the gene ends were 3 bases for V and 9 bases for J; bases not matched to a gene: 9. CDR3 loop: CASSETGQGNSPQHF. The CDR3 bases are TGTGCCAGCAGTGAGACCGGACAGGGGAACTCGCCCCAGCATTTT.

The chain carries TRBV15 and TRBJ2-2; possibly TRBD2 for D (5 bases). The CDR3 has 13 amino acids. V dropped 6 bases and J dropped 6 bases, with 11 bases sitting between them. Germline CDR1 reads LNHNV; CDR2 reads YYDKDF (reference sequence). The CDR3 reads CATRGSRAGELFF. The CDR3 DNA is TGTGCCACCAGGGGGAGTAGGGCCGGGGAGCTGTTTTTT.

In DNA, the CDR3 is TGCGCCAGCAGCCAAGGGCAGGGATCGTCGTCGTCCCAGCATTTT. The encoded protein is CASSQGQGSSSSQHF. The chain joins TRBV4-3 to TRBJ1-5; D may be TRBD1 (5 bases). From germline, CDR1 is LGHNA and CDR2 YSLEER. The CDR3 contains 15 residues. Trimming pared 1 base from V and 11 bases from J, leaving 18 bases between.

The V call is TRBV6-5, the J call TRBJ1-3; unclear D gene. Trimming left V 0 bases short and J 7 bases short, with 13 bases between. The CDR3 extends over 15 amino acids. The V gene's germline CDR1 is MNHEY and CDR2 SVGAGI. The CDR3 is CASSYSRGYSNTIYF. CDR3 in DNA: TGTGCCAGCAGTTACTCGCGAGGGTATAGTAACACCATATATTTT.

This chain joins TRBV4-3 and TRBJ1-1; 9 bases map to TRBD1. The CDR3 is made up of 16 amino acids. After removal of 2 bases from V and 3 bases from J, the junction contained 7 bases not matched to a gene. Germline V gene data show CDR1 as LGHNA and CDR2 as YSLEER. The CDR3 region is CASSQSGQGWDTEAFF. The CDR3 DNA reads as TGCGCCAGCAGCCAATCCGGACAGGGGTGGGACACTGAAGCTTTCTTT.

This chain links TRBV13 with TRBJ2-5; TRBD1 matches 8 bases. This CDR3 has 15 residues. Germline V gene sequence: CDR1 PRHDT, CDR2 FYEKMQ (reference sequence). J gave up 4 bases and V 3 bases, and 7 bases lay outside the gene matches. CDR3 amino acids: CASSFRGQGRETQYF. CDR3 DNA sequence: TGTGCCAGCAGCTTCCGAGGACAGGGACGAGAGACCCAGTACTTC.

This clone was seen just once. This chain links TRBV6-5 with TRBJ2-1; TRBD2 matches 13 bases. Germline loops: CDR1 MNHEY, CDR2 SVGAGI. CDR3 size: 14 residues. J lost 12 bases, V lost 7 bases, and 9 bases had no gene match. The CDR3 sequence: CASKRLAGGGWQFF. CDR3 sequence (DNA): TGTGCCAGCAAGAGACTAGCGGGGGGCGGATGGCAGTTCTTC.

The chain recombines TRBV19 with TRBJ2-7; D possibly corresponds to TRBD1 (5 bases). Between the trimmed V and J ends, which lost 5 bases and 0 bases, there was a span of 23 bases. This CDR3 has 18 amino acids. CDR1 LNHDA and CDR2 SQIVND come from the germline V gene (reference sequence). The CDR3 loop reads CASSFMNFPGISSYEQYF. CDR3 DNA sequence: TGTGCCAGTAGTTTCATGAATTTTCCAGGGATTAGCTCCTACGAGCAGTACTTC.

This clone is a singleton in its sample. The rearrangement uses TRBV27 and TRBJ2-5, with 10 bases lining up with TRBD1. J lost 4 bases, V lost 7 bases, and 9 bases had no gene match. Germline CDR1 MNHEY, CDR2 SMNVEV (reference sequence). The CDR3 sequence is 15 residues long. CDR3 sequence: CASTRDRGGRETQYF. For the CDR3, the DNA is TGTGCCAGCACCCGGGACAGGGGAGGCCGAGAGACCCAGTACTTC.

The rearrangement uses TRBV6-4 and TRBJ1-6, with 7 bases that match TRBD1. CDR1 is MRHNA and CDR2 is SNTAGT in the germline V gene. The ends lost 3 bases at V and 0 bases at J; junction bases unmatched: 5. The length of the CDR3 is 17 residues. CDR3 coding DNA: TGTGCCAGCAGTGAAGTCCGGGACAGCTCCTATAATTCACCCCTCCACTTT. This gives the protein CASSEVRDSSYNSPLHF.

V usage is TRBV28 and J usage is TRBJ1-2; TRBD1 might be the D (5 bases). This CDR3 is built from 12 residues. V was cut by 4 bases and J by 3 bases, with 6 bases left in between. Germline V gene sequence: CDR1 MDHEN, CDR2 SYDVKM. CDR3 coding DNA: TGTGCCAGCAGTTGGGGGGACTATGGCTACACCTTC. Its translation is CASSWGDYGYTF.

The chain employs TRBV19 and TRBJ1-2, with TRBD1 identical over 7 bases. The CDR3 extends over 16 amino acids. The V and J ends lost 1 base and 4 bases, in that order; junction bases with no gene match: 9. Germline CDR1 LNHDA, CDR2 SQIVND (reference sequence). CDR3 region: CASSIGIDRVGYGYTF. DNA of the CDR3: TGTGCCAGTAGTATAGGTATCGACAGGGTCGGCTATGGCTACACCTTC.

The rearrangement joins TRBV9 to TRBJ1-1; no reliable D call. V was clipped by 2 bases and J by 1 base, with 9 bases between them. Per germline, CDR1 SGDLS and CDR2 YYNGEE. The CDR3 loop spans 14 amino acids. Here the CDR3 DNA reads TGTGCCAGCAGCGTTGGCTTTCAGAACACTGAAGCTTTCTTT. This sequence encodes CASSVGFQNTEAFF.

This clone was seen only once. V and J are TRBV27 and TRBJ1-5; D might be TRBD1 (6 bases). V was pared by 5 bases and J by 6 bases, with 14 bases between. The CDR3 is made up of 14 amino acids. CDR1 is MNHEY and CDR2 is SMNVEV in the germline V gene (reference sequence). CDR3 nucleotide sequence: TGTGCCAGCAGTGTCGACAGGACTAGTCAGCCCCAGCATTTT. Encoded protein: CASSVDRTSQPQHF.

The chain recombines TRBV3-1 (or the pseudogene TRBV3-2) with TRBJ2-2; 7 bases agree with TRBD2. The germline V gene has CDR1 LGHDT and CDR2 YNNKEL (reference sequence). This CDR3 region has 16 residues. Trimming removed 1 base from V and 6 bases from J; junction bases left unmatched: 8. The CDR3 reads CASSQASRESAGELFF. The CDR3 DNA is TGTGCCAGCAGCCAAGCCTCGCGGGAGTCTGCCGGGGAGCTGTTTTTT.

The rearrangement uses TRBV10-2 and TRBJ1-4; D not certain. V was trimmed by 0 bases and J by 8 bases, leaving 10 bases between them. The length of the CDR3 is 14 residues. Germline CDR1 reads WSHSY; CDR2 reads SAAADI. The CDR3 DNA follows: TGCGCCAGCAGTGAGTCGAACGGAGGGGAAAAACTGTTTTTT. Its translation is CASSESNGGEKLFF.

The chain has TRBV10-3 and TRBJ1-2; unclear D gene. The CDR3 spans 13 residues. Germline values: CDR1 ENHRY, CDR2 SYGVKD. V was trimmed by 0 bases and J by 8 bases, leaving 10 bases between them. The CDR3 DNA follows: TGTGCCATCAGTGAGTCGAGGGAGCTGGGCTACACCTTC. Translating gives CAISESRELGYTF.

This rearrangement joins TRBV10-3 to TRBJ2-7, with 8 bases matching TRBD2. The CDR3 is 14 residues long. Germline V lookup: CDR1 ENHRY, CDR2 SYGVKD. With 7 bases clipped from V and 6 bases from J, the junction kept 11 bases outside the gene matches. The chain's CDR3 is CAIKGGGSLSEQYF. As DNA, the CDR3 is TGTGCCATCAAGGGCGGGGGGTCCCTAAGCGAGCAGTACTTC.

CDR3 DNA sequence: TGTGCCAGCAGCTTAATGGGACCCGGGACAGGGTATGGCTACACCTTC. As protein: CASSLMGPGTGYGYTF. This rearrangement joins TRBV7-3 to TRBJ1-2; 9 bases align to TRBD1. The CDR3 contains 16 residues. The V and J ends lost 1 base and 5 bases, in that order; junction bases with no gene match: 8. Germline V lookup: CDR1 SGHTA, CDR2 FQGTGA.

The V gene is TRBV14, the J gene TRBJ2-3; D remains unclear. The germline V gene encodes CDR1 SGHDN and CDR2 FVKESK. The CDR3 is 14 amino acids. Trimming removed 4 bases from V and 2 bases from J, with 10 bases in between. CDR3 residues: CASSLVGATDTQYF. CDR3 sequence (DNA): TGTGCCAGCAGCCTAGTAGGAGCCACAGATACGCAGTATTTT. Together with reference TRBV14 and TRBJ2-3, the CDR3 gives the full variable domain: EAGVTQFPSHSVIEKGQTVTLRCDPISGHDNLYWYRRVMGKEIKFLLHFVKESKQDESGMPNNRFLAERTGGTYSTLKVQPAELEDSGVYFCASSLVGATDTQYFGPGTRLTVL.

The chain combines TRBV4-2 with TRBJ1-1, with D maybe TRBD1 (5 bases). The CDR3 runs to 19 residues. Germline V gene lookup returns CDR1 LGHNA and CDR2 YNFKEQ. V lost 1 base, J lost 1 base, and 22 bases lay in between. DNA for the CDR3: TGTGCCAGCAGCCAAGTATCCAGGGAACATCTTAACAGGAACACTGAAGCTTTCTTT. It encodes CASSQVSREHLNRNTEAFF.

The genes are TRBV5-5 and TRBJ1-1; D remains unclear. CDR1 is SGHKS, CDR2 YYEKEE, per germline (reference sequence). The V end lost 4 bases, the J end lost 1 base, and 11 bases lay between the germline ends. This CDR3 is 14 amino acids long. CDR3 protein: CASSGGSQNTEAFF. Here the CDR3 DNA reads TGTGCCAGCAGCGGAGGCAGCCAGAACACTGAAGCTTTCTTT.

Written as DNA, the CDR3 is TGTGCCACCAGTGATTCTTGGGGGGTTCAGCCCCAGCATTTT. It specifies CATSDSWGVQPQHF. V gene TRBV24-1 combines with J gene TRBJ1-5; the D gene is possibly TRBD1 (5 bases). V was cut by 2 bases and J by 6 bases, with 10 bases left in between. Looked up from germline, CDR1 is KGHDR and CDR2 is SFDVKD. This CDR3 has 14 residues.

CDR3 DNA: TGTGCCAGCAGTGGGGGACACCCATATAACACAGATACGCAGTATTTT. Residues: CASSGGHPYNTDTQYF. The rearrangement links TRBV6-1 to TRBJ2-3, with D possibly TRBD1 on 6 matching bases. This CDR3 comprises 16 residues. The germline V gene has CDR1 MNHNS and CDR2 SASEGT. The V end was cut by 4 bases, the J end by 2 bases, with 16 bases between.

This chain links TRBV19 with TRBJ2-7; D gene unclear. The germline V and J ends were trimmed by 3 bases and 2 bases, with 11 bases remaining between them. Germline V gives CDR1 LNHDA, CDR2 SQIVND (reference sequence). The CDR3 sequence is 14 residues long. Here the CDR3 DNA reads TGTGCCAGTAGTATGCCTACCCGCACCTACGAGCAGTACTTC. It encodes CASSMPTRTYEQYF.